This TCR beta chain derives from a study of blood T cell repertoires in COVID-19. Study in general: Acute-phase and convalescent COVID-19 samples originated in the United States, Italy and Spain.

Clones were sequenced by immunoSEQ multiplex PCR, and TCRdb holds only the in-frame ones, with some missing. The sample comprises 100,000 or so clones, about 85% of which are singletons, and about 4% rests with the top ten. Germline values: CDR1 SSHAT, CDR2 FNYEAQ (reference sequence). The ends were cut back, 1 base at V and 8 bases at J, with 12 bases in the middle. There are 14 residues in the CDR3. The source is a man aged 60-69 years with acute or convalescent COVID-19. The sample consisted of peripheral blood. The V call is TRBV7-7, the J call TRBJ2-1; TRBD1 might be the D (5 bases). DNA of the CDR3: TGTGCCAGCAGCTTAGGGGGCACGTTCGATGAGCAGTTCTTC. Amino acid sequence: CASSLGGTFDEQFF. The full variable domain, with the rest looked up from reference TRBV7-7 and TRBJ2-1, is GAGVSQSPRYKVTKRGQDVTLRCDPISSHATLYWYQQALGQGPEFLTYFNYEAQPDKSGLPSDRFSAERPEGSISTLTIQRTEQRDSAMYRCASSLGGTFDEQFFGPGTRLTVL.